The 8 T cell receptor beta chains in this list originate from one sample, sequenced in a study of T cell responses to AZD1222 COVID-19 vaccine. TCRdb's copy holds only in-frame clones and misses some; the assay was immunoSEQ multiplex PCR. The sample records around 80,000 clones, more than 70% being singletons. The sequencing here drew on peripheral blood, taken on day 0 of AZD1222 vaccination. Every receptor here comes from an adult in good health.

The rearrangement uses TRBV28 and TRBJ1-1; D is ambiguous. The CDR3 runs 15 residues. V shed 6 bases and J shed 0 bases, with 14 bases lying between them. Germline V gives CDR1 MDHEN, CDR2 SYDVKM. In DNA form, the CDR3 reads TGTGCCAGCAGACCTATACAGCTAATGAACACTGAAGCTTTCTTT. Amino acids: CASRPIQLMNTEAFF.

This rearrangement joins TRBV5-8 to TRBJ1-5, with a possible D match to TRBD1 (6 bases). CDR1 and CDR2 from the germline V gene are SGHTS and YDEGEE. The CDR3 runs 15 residues. Trimming cost V 2 bases and J 1 base, with 10 bases left between them. CDR3 protein: CASSFRGLSNQPQHF. The CDR3 DNA is TGTGCCAGCAGCTTCCGGGGGCTCAGCAATCAGCCCCAGCATTTT.

The chain combines TRBV9 with TRBJ1-1, with D possibly being TRBD1 (5 bases). The length of the CDR3 is 13 residues. Deletions cut 4 bases from V and 10 bases from J, with 17 bases between. Germline assignment: CDR1 SGDLS and CDR2 YYNGEE. The CDR3 region has the DNA TGTGCCAGCAGCCCAAAATCCGGGACCCGAGCTTTCTTT. Protein: CASSPKSGTRAFF.

This clone has just a few counts. The rearrangement links TRBV7-9 to TRBJ2-7; D unresolved. The CDR3 loop spans 13 amino acids. Germline assignment: CDR1 SEHNR and CDR2 FQNEAQ (reference sequence). Trimming took off 4 bases at V and 3 bases at J, with 10 bases between the two ends. The CDR3, as DNA: TGTGCCAGCAGCTATGGCAAGCACTACGAGCAGTACTTC. It yields the protein CASSYGKHYEQYF.

The chain uses TRBV7-2 and TRBJ2-7; no firm D call. V gave up 2 bases and J gave up 7 bases, with 24 bases separating them. The germline V gene encodes CDR1 SGHTA and CDR2 FQGNSA. This CDR3 has 17 residues. This CDR3 reads CASSLRTLGGHPWEQYF. CDR3 DNA: TGTGCCAGCAGCTTACGCACCCTAGGTGGCCACCCTTGGGAGCAGTACTTC.

V gene TRBV6-5 combines with J gene TRBJ1-2, with unresolved D. This CDR3 has 14 amino acids. V lost 2 bases to trimming and J lost 1 base, with 8 bases between them. Germline V gives CDR1 MNHEY, CDR2 SVGAGI. This chain's CDR3 is CASSYGPHNYGYTF. The CDR3 nucleotides read TGTGCCAGCAGTTACGGTCCCCATAACTATGGCTACACCTTC.

The chain is built from TRBV28 and TRBJ1-1; D is unresolved. CDR1 and CDR2 from the germline V gene are MDHEN and SYDVKM. Trimming cost V 6 bases and J 5 bases, with 10 bases left between them. There are 12 residues in the CDR3. The CDR3 loop is CASSHGSTEAFF. CDR3 DNA: TGTGCCAGCAGCCACGGTTCTACTGAAGCTTTCTTT.

V usage is TRBV6-2 or TRBV6-3 and J usage is TRBJ1-5, with 7 bases lining up with TRBD1. Germline trimming cut 2 bases from V and 0 bases from J; bases unmatched to any gene: 10. The CDR3 covers 18 residues. Germline V gene lookup returns CDR1 MNHEY and CDR2 SVGEGT. CDR3: CASSYRRSGGLSNQPQHF. The CDR3 DNA is TGTGCCAGCAGTTACAGGAGGTCAGGGGGACTTAGCAATCAGCCCCAGCATTTT.